These 9 T cell receptor beta chains were all obtained from the same sample, sequenced in a study of blood T cell repertoires in COVID-19. Profiling relied on immunoSEQ multiplex PCR, and the TCRdb table lists in-frame clones only, not all of them. The sample holds hundreds of thousands of clones, around 87% seen once. What was sequenced was peripheral blood. The origin of the receptors is a woman between 50 and 59 years old with COVID-19, enrolled during active disease.

This chain links TRBV7-9 with TRBJ2-2, with 7 bases matching TRBD1. Germline CDR1 and CDR2: SEHNR and FQNEAQ (reference sequence). There are 17 residues in the CDR3. J lost 0 bases, V lost 1 base, and 5 bases had no gene match. CDR3 DNA: TGTGCCAGCAGCTTAGGGGGCAGGGGGACGAACACCGGGGAGCTGTTTTTT. Its translation is CASSLGGRGTNTGELFF.

The chain links TRBV7-2 to TRBJ2-7; D perhaps matches TRBD2 (6 bases). V lost 4 bases and J 1 base, leaving 17 bases between the germline ends. CDR1 is SGHTA, CDR2 FQGNSA, per germline. The length of the CDR3 is 16 residues. CDR3 region: CASSYTGTSLSYEQYF. CDR3 bases: TGTGCCAGCAGCTATACCGGGACTTCCCTTTCCTACGAGCAGTACTTC.

The chain employs TRBV30 and TRBJ1-3; D is unresolved. V dropped 0 bases and J dropped 5 bases, with 11 bases sitting between them. From germline, CDR1 is GTSNPN and CDR2 SVGIG (reference sequence). The CDR3 sequence is 14 residues long. CDR3 nucleotides: TGTGCCTGGAGTGTTGATAACTCCAGAAACACCATATATTTT. Its protein product is CAWSVDNSRNTIYF.

This chain uses TRBV5-4 with TRBJ2-5; 7 positions agree with TRBD2. The junction had 7 bases not matched to a gene; V was cut back by 4 bases and J by 4 bases. The V gene's germline CDR1 is SGHNT and CDR2 YYREEE (reference sequence). This CDR3 comprises 14 residues. The CDR3: CASSIEGRVETQYF. The CDR3 nucleotides read TGTGCCAGCAGCATCGAAGGGAGGGTAGAGACCCAGTACTTC.

This clone appeared a few times. Here the CDR3 DNA reads TGCAGCGTTGAACAGGGGGCCGCAGATACGCAGTATTTT. It encodes CSVEQGAADTQYF. The chain uses TRBV29-1 and TRBJ2-3; 8 bases map to TRBD1. The V and J ends lost 2 bases and 4 bases, in that order; junction bases with no gene match: 2. In germline, CDR1 is SQVTM, CDR2 ANQGSEA. The CDR3 is made up of 13 amino acids.

The V and J genes are TRBV2 and TRBJ1-2; unclear D gene. Germline V gene sequence: CDR1 SNHLY, CDR2 FYNNEI. CDR3 length equals 14 residues. V lost 7 bases and J lost 2, with 14 bases in between. This CDR3 is CASTEMSGNYGYTF. CDR3 nucleotide sequence: TGTGCCAGCACCGAGATGTCAGGCAACTATGGCTACACCTTC.

The rearrangement joins TRBV29-1 to TRBJ2-3, with 7 bases fitting TRBD2. Per germline, CDR1 SQVTM and CDR2 ANQGSEA. The CDR3 length is 13 residues. The V and J ends lost 8 bases and 5 bases, in that order; junction bases with no gene match: 10. CDR3 loop: CSLNLGGRDTQYF. As DNA, the CDR3 is TGCAGCCTGAATCTGGGGGGGAGAGATACGCAGTATTTT.

This chain connects TRBV7-2 to TRBJ2-5, with 7 bases matching TRBD2. Germline-derived CDR1 and CDR2 are SGHTA and FQGNSA. V lost 6 bases and J lost 5; bases outside the gene matches: 9. There are 14 residues in the CDR3. Here the CDR3 reads CASSSSGMVETQYF. DNA for the CDR3: TGTGCCAGCAGTTCAAGCGGGATGGTGGAGACCCAGTACTTC. The whole variable domain, filled in from reference TRBV7-2 and TRBJ2-5, reads GAGVSQSPSNKVTEKGKDVELRCDPISGHTALYWYRQSLGQGLEFLIYFQGNSAPDKSGLPSDRFSAERTGGSVSTLTIQRTQQEDSAVYLCASSSSGMVETQYFGPGTRLLVL.

This chain's CDR3 is CASSPAGRYGYTF. The CDR3 nucleotides read TGTGCCAGCAGTCCCGCGGGGCGCTATGGCTACACCTTC. This chain connects TRBV5-8 to TRBJ1-2, with a possible D match to TRBD1 (5 bases). V lost 5 bases to trimming and J lost 4 bases, with 12 bases between them. The V gene's germline CDR1 is SGHTS and CDR2 YDEGEE. This CDR3 region has 13 residues.